This T cell receptor (beta chain) emerged from a study of PD-L1 blockade in urothelial cancer. Across the study: At 3 weeks (second dose) and 6 weeks after starting treatment, blood was analyzed. Study observations and caveats: Durable-benefit patients had greater expansion of tumor-associated blood clones at 3 weeks.

The repertoire was sequenced with immunoSEQ multiplex PCR; TCRdb's copy has only in-frame clones and lacks some. The sample includes 45,000 or so clones, about nine tenths of them seen just once. Concerning this clone itself: Its target is unknown.

The CDR3 spans 16 residues. Germline V lookup: CDR1 MDHEN, CDR2 SYDVKM. After removal of 4 bases from V and 2 bases from J, the junction contained 5 bases not matched to a gene. Sequenced material: PBMCs, taken around atezolizumab (anti-PD-L1) treatment. The rearrangement uses TRBV28 and TRBJ2-1; 10 positions match TRBD2. The sequence was obtained from a man of 80 years or more with urothelial cancer. CDR3 bases: TGTGCCAGCAGTTCTATAGCGGGAGGTCCCTACAATGAGCAGTTCTTC. This codes for CASSSIAGGPYNEQFF.